These 23 T cell receptor beta chains originate from one sample sequenced in a study of blood T cell repertoires in COVID-19. Measured with immunoSEQ multiplex PCR; TCRdb has only the in-frame clones, and not every one. The repertoire includes 150,000 to 200,000 clones, approximately 81% of them detected once, and about 8% sits in the top ten. The source material was PBMCs or T cells enriched from blood (not recorded which). The receptors originated from a woman in her 50s who had recovered from COVID-19.

This chain joins TRBV21-1 and TRBJ1-2; the table's D call, TRBD1, has no DNA check behind it. TRBV21-1 is listed as a pseudogene. CDR3 length: 16 residues. The CDR3 loop reads CASMQTGTGVFYGYTF. The CDR3 coding sequence is TGTGCCAGCATGCAAACCGGGACAGGGGTTTTCTATGGCTACACCTTC.

This chain connects TRBV5-5 to TRBJ2-7; D not resolved. The CDR3 contains 12 residues. Germline V gene data show CDR1 as SGHKS and CDR2 as YYEKEE (reference sequence). V lost 4 bases and J lost 3, with 8 bases in between. The CDR3 reads CASSLPGYEQYF. DNA for the CDR3: TGTGCCAGCAGCCTCCCCGGCTACGAGCAGTACTTC. The full variable domain, rest sourced from reference TRBV5-5 and TRBJ2-7, is DAGVTQSPTHLIKTRGQQVTLRCSPISGHKSVSWYQQVLGQGPQFIFQYYEKEERGRGNFPDRFSARQFPNYSSELNVNALLLGDSALYLCASSLPGYEQYFGPGTRLTVT.

V gene TRBV11-3 combines with J gene TRBJ2-7; perhaps TRBD1 as D (6 bases). Trimming removed 5 bases at V and 4 bases at J, with 15 bases between. The CDR3 runs to 14 residues. CDR1 is SGHNT, CDR2 YENEEA, per germline. The CDR3 sequence: CASSETGTLYEQYF. The DNA of the CDR3 is TGTGCCAGCAGCGAGACCGGGACACTATACGAGCAGTACTTC. The full variable domain, with the rest looked up from reference TRBV11-3 and TRBJ2-7, is EAGVVQSPRYKIIEKKQPVAFWCNPISGHNTLYWYLQNLGQGPELLIRYENEEAVDDSQLPKDRFSAERLKGVDSTLKIQPAELGDSAVYLCASSETGTLYEQYFGPGTRLTVT.

This clone was seen only once. The V and J genes are TRBV7-2 and TRBJ2-2; 8 bases fit TRBD1. This CDR3 spans 15 amino acids. The ends lost 5 bases at V and 4 bases at J; junction bases unmatched: 6. In germline, CDR1 is SGHTA, CDR2 FQGNSA. In DNA, the CDR3 is TGTGCCAGCAGCCCCTGGACAGGGCCCACCGGGGAGCTGTTTTTT. Its translation is CASSPWTGPTGELFF.

The V call is TRBV7-8, the J call TRBJ1-2; the D is unclear. This CDR3 is 12 amino acids long. Trimming cost V 5 bases and J 1 base, with 5 bases left between them. Germline V gene sequence: CDR1 SGHVS, CDR2 FQNEAQ. This chain's CDR3 is CASSRLNYGYTF. In nucleotides, the CDR3 is TGTGCCAGCAGCCGTCTTAACTATGGCTACACCTTC.

This chain connects TRBV11-2 to TRBJ2-1; TRBD2 matches 7 bases. The CDR3 runs to 16 residues. Trimming at V came to 5 bases and at J to 2 bases, leaving 9 bases not matched to a gene. Looked up from germline, CDR1 is SGHAT and CDR2 is FQNNGV. CDR3: CASSLGAGVTYNEQFF. Here the CDR3 DNA reads TGTGCCAGCAGCCTCGGGGCGGGAGTAACCTACAATGAGCAGTTCTTC.

The chain recombines TRBV28 with TRBJ1-2; D is possibly TRBD1 (6 bases). Trimming removed 5 bases at V and 8 bases at J, with 12 bases between. The CDR3 contains 12 residues. Per the germline V gene, CDR1 is MDHEN and CDR2 is SYDVKM. CDR3 DNA: TGTGCCAGCAGTCAGGGGTCGGGCGGCTACACCTTC. Residues: CASSQGSGGYTF.

The rearrangement uses TRBV7-9 and TRBJ2-5, with 9 bases aligning to TRBD1. V trimming: 5 bases; J trimming: 5 bases; junction bases outside the gene matches: 6. The CDR3 runs 14 residues. Per germline, CDR1 SEHNR and CDR2 FQNEAQ (reference sequence). The DNA of the CDR3 is TGTGCCAGCAGCGGGACAGGGAAGGGGGAGACCCAGTACTTC. Translation gives CASSGTGKGETQYF.

The V call is TRBV19, the J call TRBJ1-1; D gene unclear. The CDR3 contains 18 residues. CDR1 is LNHDA, CDR2 SQIVND, per germline (reference sequence). Trimming cost V 1 base and J 4 bases, with 22 bases left between them. The CDR3 DNA reads TGTGCCAGTAGTATAGTTGGAGTAGGAGATCGAAGGATCACTGAAGCTTTCTTT. It specifies CASSIVGVGDRRITEAFF.

The chain combines TRBV12-2 with TRBJ1-1. TRBV12-2 is recorded as a pseudogene. The CDR3 has 16 amino acids. The CDR3 spells CASRLAGGAGHKEAFF. The CDR3 DNA reads as TGTGCAAGTCGCTTAGCGGGGGGAGCAGGCCACAAGGAGGCTTTCTTT.

The chain links TRBV7-2 to TRBJ2-7; D might be TRBD2 (6 bases). The CDR3 has 13 amino acids. Germline-derived CDR1 and CDR2 are SGHTA and FQGNSA. With 3 bases removed from V and 5 bases from J, the gap between germline ends came to 11 bases. This CDR3 is CASSLAGKHEQYF. DNA for the CDR3: TGTGCCAGCAGCTTGGCGGGGAAACACGAGCAGTACTTC.

This clone was found once. The chain employs TRBV2 and TRBJ1-5, with unresolved D. Trimming took off 4 bases at V and 0 bases at J, with 4 bases between the two ends. The CDR3 is made up of 13 amino acids. Germline CDR1 reads SNHLY; CDR2 reads FYNNEI. This CDR3 is CASSASSNQPQHF. For the CDR3, the DNA is TGTGCCAGCAGTGCATCTAGCAATCAGCCCCAGCATTTT.

The chain is built from TRBV7-2 and TRBJ1-6; no clear D gene. The CDR3 totals 11 residues. Trimming cost V 5 bases and J 6 bases, with 2 bases left between them. The germline V gene encodes CDR1 SGHTA and CDR2 FQGNSA. DNA for the CDR3: TGTGCCAGCAGCCTTAATTCACCCCTCCACTTT. Translating it yields CASSLNSPLHF. Drawing the rest from reference TRBV7-2 and TRBJ1-6, the complete variable domain is GAGVSQSPSNKVTEKGKDVELRCDPISGHTALYWYRQSLGQGLEFLIYFQGNSAPDKSGLPSDRFSAERTGGSVSTLTIQRTQQEDSAVYLCASSLNSPLHFGNGTRLTVT.

For the CDR3, the DNA is TGTGCCAGCAGCCTCCAGGGAAATACGCAGTATTTT. This translates into CASSLQGNTQYF. The chain uses TRBV7-9 and TRBJ2-3; maybe TRBD1 (5 bases). Germline-derived CDR1 and CDR2 are SEHNR and FQNEAQ (reference sequence). V was clipped by 5 bases and J by 7 bases, with 10 bases between them. This CDR3 contains 12 residues.

This chain joins TRBV19 and TRBJ2-5; 9 bases line up with TRBD2. CDR1 LNHDA and CDR2 SQIVND come from the germline V gene (reference sequence). Germline trimming cut 3 bases from V and 1 base from J; bases unmatched to any gene: 9. The CDR3 is made up of 17 amino acids. The CDR3 spells CASSMRSGGPSQETQYF. CDR3 nucleotides: TGTGCCAGTAGTATGAGGAGCGGGGGGCCGTCCCAAGAGACCCAGTACTTC.

This chain joins TRBV14 and TRBJ1-1, with 8 bases matching TRBD1. CDR3 size: 13 residues. Trimming cost V 7 bases and J 7 bases; bases outside gene matches: 8. Germline V CDR1 and CDR2: SGHDN, FVKESK. The CDR3 bases are TGTGCCAGCATTGGAGGTGGGACAGGTGAAGCTTTCTTT. It translates to CASIGGGTGEAFF.

The table lists this clone with a few counts. The chain recombines TRBV9 with TRBJ1-2; D is unresolved. V lost 2 bases and J 2 bases, leaving 7 bases between the germline ends. CDR3 length: 13 amino acids. Germline V lookup: CDR1 SGDLS, CDR2 YYNGEE. CDR3 DNA: TGTGCCAGCAGCGTTCGAGAAAACTATGGCTACACCTTC. Residues: CASSVRENYGYTF. The variable domain in full, with the rest retrieved from reference TRBV9 and TRBJ1-2, is DSGVTQTPKHLITATGQRVTLRCSPRSGDLSVYWYQQSLDQGLQFLIQYYNGEERAKGNILERFSAQQFPDLHSELNLSSLELGDSALYFCASSVRENYGYTFGSGTRLTVV.

This clone was observed a few times. V usage is TRBV6-6 and J usage is TRBJ1-6, with unresolved D. The CDR3 is made up of 14 amino acids. The germline V gene has CDR1 MNHNY and CDR2 SVGAGI (reference sequence). Trimming cost V 4 bases and J 5 bases, with 9 bases left between them. CDR3 region: CASSSRQNNSPLHF. DNA for the CDR3: TGTGCCAGCAGTTCTAGGCAGAATAATTCACCCCTCCACTTT.

CDR3 amino acids: CASRGGGSTDTQYF. The DNA for the CDR3 is TGCGCCAGCAGGGGCGGCGGGAGCACAGATACGCAGTATTTT. The chain links TRBV10-2 to TRBJ2-3; D is perhaps TRBD2 (5 bases). Germline lookup yields CDR1 WSHSY and CDR2 SAAADI. Trimming shortened V by 6 bases and J by 0 bases, and 10 bases separated the two germline ends. The CDR3 extends over 14 amino acids.

This clone was counted a few times. This sequence joins TRBV6-5 and TRBJ1-5; unclear D gene. Trimming took off 2 bases at V and 3 bases at J, with 11 bases between the two ends. Germline V gene data show CDR1 as MNHEY and CDR2 as SVGAGI. The CDR3 runs to 15 residues. The CDR3 loop reads CASSYGWGDNQPQHF. The DNA of the CDR3 is TGTGCCAGCAGTTACGGGTGGGGAGACAATCAGCCCCAGCATTTT.

The rearrangement uses TRBV28 and TRBJ2-7; 7 nucleotides align to TRBD1. Trimming took 7 bases from V and 3 from J; bases not matched to a gene: 12. CDR1 and CDR2 (germline): MDHEN, SYDVKM. This CDR3 spans 15 amino acids. CDR3 in DNA: TGTGCCAGCACCCAGCCGGGACAGACAAGCTACGAGCAGTACTTC. It is translated as CASTQPGQTSYEQYF. Together with reference TRBV28 and TRBJ2-7, the CDR3 gives the full variable domain: DVKVTQSSRYLVKRTGEKVFLECVQDMDHENMFWYRQDPGLGLRLIYFSYDVKMKEKGDIPEGYSVSREKKERFSLILESASTNQTSMYLCASTQPGQTSYEQYFGPGTRLTVT.

The rearrangement uses TRBV28 and TRBJ1-5; TRBD1 is a possible D gene (6 bases). The CDR3 has 17 amino acids. Per germline, CDR1 MDHEN and CDR2 SYDVKM. Deletions cut 6 bases from V and 1 base from J, with 19 bases between. DNA for the CDR3: TGTGCCAGCAGCACAACAGGGACGATTAACAGCAATCAGCCCCAGCATTTT. Protein sequence: CASSTTGTINSNQPQHF.

This clone was counted a few times. The chain links TRBV7-9 to TRBJ2-7; the match to TRBD2 covers 7 bases. With V trimmed by 8 bases and J by 9 bases, 10 bases remained unmatched. The CDR3 consists of 12 residues. The germline V gene has CDR1 SEHNR and CDR2 FQNEAQ (reference sequence). The CDR3 loop reads CASSTSGNWQYF. The CDR3 DNA reads TGTGCCAGCTCGACGAGCGGGAACTGGCAGTACTTC.